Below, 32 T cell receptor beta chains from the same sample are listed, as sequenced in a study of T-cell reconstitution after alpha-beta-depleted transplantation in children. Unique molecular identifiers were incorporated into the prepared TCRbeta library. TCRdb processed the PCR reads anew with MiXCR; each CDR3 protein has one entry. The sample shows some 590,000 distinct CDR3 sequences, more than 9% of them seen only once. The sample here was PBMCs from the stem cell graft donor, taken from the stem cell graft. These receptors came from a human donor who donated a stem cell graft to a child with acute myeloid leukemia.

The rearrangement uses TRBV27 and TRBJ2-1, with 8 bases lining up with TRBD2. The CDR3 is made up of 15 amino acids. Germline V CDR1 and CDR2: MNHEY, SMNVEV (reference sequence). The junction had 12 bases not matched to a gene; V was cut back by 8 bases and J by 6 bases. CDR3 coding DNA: TGTGCCAGCGGGCCGGAGGCGGGAGGCAGCAATGAGCAGTTCTTC. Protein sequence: CASGPEAGGSNEQFF.

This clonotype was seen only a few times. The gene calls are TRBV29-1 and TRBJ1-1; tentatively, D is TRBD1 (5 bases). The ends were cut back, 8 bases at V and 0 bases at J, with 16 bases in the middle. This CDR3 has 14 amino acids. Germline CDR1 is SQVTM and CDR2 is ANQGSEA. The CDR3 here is CSLGGGGLNTEAFF. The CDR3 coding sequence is TGCAGCCTTGGCGGTGGGGGACTGAACACTGAAGCTTTCTTT.

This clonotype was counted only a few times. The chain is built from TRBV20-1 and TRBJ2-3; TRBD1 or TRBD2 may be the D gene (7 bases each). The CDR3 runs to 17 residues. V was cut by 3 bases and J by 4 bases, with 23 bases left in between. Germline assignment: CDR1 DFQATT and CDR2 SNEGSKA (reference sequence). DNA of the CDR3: TGCAGTGCTAGCCACATCTCCAGGGGGAGGGGCGCAGATACGCAGTATTTT. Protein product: CSASHISRGRGADTQYF.

The CDR3: CASSSRTFPDTQYF. CDR3 DNA: TGCGCCAGCAGCTCCCGGACTTTCCCGGATACGCAGTATTTT. This sequence joins TRBV5-1 and TRBJ2-3; a weak D match, TRBD2 (5 bases). Trimming removed 3 bases from V and 6 bases from J, with 14 bases in between. CDR3 size: 14 residues. Germline V gene lookup returns CDR1 SGHRS and CDR2 YFSETQ. The whole variable domain, remainder taken from reference TRBV5-1 and TRBJ2-3, is KAGVTQTPRYLIKTRGQQVTLSCSPISGHRSVSWYQQTPGQGLQFLFEYFSETQRNKGNFPGRFSGRQFSNSRSEMNVSTLELGDSALYLCASSSRTFPDTQYFGPGTRLTVL.

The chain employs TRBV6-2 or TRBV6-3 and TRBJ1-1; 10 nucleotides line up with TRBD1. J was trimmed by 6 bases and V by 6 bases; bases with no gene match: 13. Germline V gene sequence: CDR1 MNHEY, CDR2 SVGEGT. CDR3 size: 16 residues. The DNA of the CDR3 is TGTGCCAGCAGACCCCGGGACAGGGGCCAGTACGCTGAAGCTTTCTTT. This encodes CASRPRDRGQYAEAFF.

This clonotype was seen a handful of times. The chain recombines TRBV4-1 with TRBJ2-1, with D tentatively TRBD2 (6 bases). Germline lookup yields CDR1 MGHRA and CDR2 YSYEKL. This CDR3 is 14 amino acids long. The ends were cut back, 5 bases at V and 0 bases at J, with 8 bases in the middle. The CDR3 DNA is TGCGCCAGCAGCTGGACTACCTCCTACAATGAGCAGTTCTTC. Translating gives CASSWTTSYNEQFF.

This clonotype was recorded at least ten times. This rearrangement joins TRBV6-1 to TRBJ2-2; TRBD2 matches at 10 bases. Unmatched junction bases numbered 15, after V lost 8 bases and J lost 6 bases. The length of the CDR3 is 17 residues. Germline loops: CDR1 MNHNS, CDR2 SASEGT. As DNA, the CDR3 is TGTGCCAGCGGTCTAGCGGGAGTCGGTTTGGGGGCCGGGGAGCTGTTTTTT. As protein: CASGLAGVGLGAGELFF.

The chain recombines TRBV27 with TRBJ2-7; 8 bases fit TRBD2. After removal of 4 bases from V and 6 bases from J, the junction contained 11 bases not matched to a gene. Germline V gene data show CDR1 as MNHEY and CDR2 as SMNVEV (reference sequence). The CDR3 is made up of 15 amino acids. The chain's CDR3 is CASSSNPAGGLEQYF. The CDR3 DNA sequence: TGTGCCAGCAGTTCAAACCCGGCGGGAGGCCTCGAGCAGTACTTC.

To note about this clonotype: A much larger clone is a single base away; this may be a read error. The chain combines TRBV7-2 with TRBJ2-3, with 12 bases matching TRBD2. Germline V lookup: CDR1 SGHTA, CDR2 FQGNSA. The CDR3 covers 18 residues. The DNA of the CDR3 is TGTGTCAGCAGCTTAGCCCGGCTAGCGGGAGGGCGCACAGATACGCAGTATTTT. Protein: CVSSLARLAGGRTDTQYF.

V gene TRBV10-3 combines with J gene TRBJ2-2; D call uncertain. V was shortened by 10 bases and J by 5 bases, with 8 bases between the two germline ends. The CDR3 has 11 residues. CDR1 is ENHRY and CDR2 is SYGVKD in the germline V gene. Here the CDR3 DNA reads TGTGCCACCATGGGGACCGGGGAGCTGTTTTTT. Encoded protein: CATMGTGELFF.

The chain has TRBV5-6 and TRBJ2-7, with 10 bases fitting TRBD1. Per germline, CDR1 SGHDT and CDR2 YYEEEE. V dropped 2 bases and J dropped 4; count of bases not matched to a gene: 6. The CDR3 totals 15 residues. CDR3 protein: CASSFRTGGFYEQYF. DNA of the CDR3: TGTGCCAGCAGCTTCCGGACAGGGGGGTTTTACGAGCAGTACTTC.

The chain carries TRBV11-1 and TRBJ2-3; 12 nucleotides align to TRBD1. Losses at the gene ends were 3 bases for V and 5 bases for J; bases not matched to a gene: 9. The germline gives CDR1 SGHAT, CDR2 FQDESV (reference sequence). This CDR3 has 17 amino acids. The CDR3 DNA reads TGTGCCAGCAGCTTTTTTTGGGACAGGGGGCTTGGAGATACGCAGTATTTT. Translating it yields CASSFFWDRGLGDTQYF.

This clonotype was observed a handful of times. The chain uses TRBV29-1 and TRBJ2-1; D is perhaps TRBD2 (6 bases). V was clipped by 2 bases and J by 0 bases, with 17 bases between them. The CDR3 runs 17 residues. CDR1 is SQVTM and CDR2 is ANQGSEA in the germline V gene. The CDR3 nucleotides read TGCAGCGTTGAAAATCCGCGGGGTGACAGCTCCTACAATGAGCAGTTCTTC. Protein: CSVENPRGDSSYNEQFF.

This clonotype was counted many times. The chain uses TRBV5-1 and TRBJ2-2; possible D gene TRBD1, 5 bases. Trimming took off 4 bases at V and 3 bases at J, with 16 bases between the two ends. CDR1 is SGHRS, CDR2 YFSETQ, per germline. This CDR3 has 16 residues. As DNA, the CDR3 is TGCGCCAGCAGCCCCCCGACAGAAACGGACACCGGGGAGCTGTTTTTT. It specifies CASSPPTETDTGELFF.

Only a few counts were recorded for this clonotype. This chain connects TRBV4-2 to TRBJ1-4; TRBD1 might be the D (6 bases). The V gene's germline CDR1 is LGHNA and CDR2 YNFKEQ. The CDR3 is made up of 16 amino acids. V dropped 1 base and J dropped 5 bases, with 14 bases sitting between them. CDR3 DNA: TGTGCCAGCAGCCAAGGGACCGGGACATTAAATGAAAAACTGTTTTTT. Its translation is CASSQGTGTLNEKLFF.

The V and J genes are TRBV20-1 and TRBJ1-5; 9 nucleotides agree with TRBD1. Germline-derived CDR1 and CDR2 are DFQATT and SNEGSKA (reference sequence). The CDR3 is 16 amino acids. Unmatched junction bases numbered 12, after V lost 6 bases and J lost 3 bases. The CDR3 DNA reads TGCAGTGCCCACACCGCCGGGACAGGGAACAATCAGCCCCAGCATTTT. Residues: CSAHTAGTGNNQPQHF.

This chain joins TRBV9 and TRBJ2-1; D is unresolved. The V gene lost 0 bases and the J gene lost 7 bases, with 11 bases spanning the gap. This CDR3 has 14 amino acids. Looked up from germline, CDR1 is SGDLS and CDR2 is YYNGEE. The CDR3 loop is CASSVDGARNEQFF. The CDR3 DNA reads TGTGCCAGCAGCGTAGATGGAGCACGTAATGAGCAGTTCTTC.

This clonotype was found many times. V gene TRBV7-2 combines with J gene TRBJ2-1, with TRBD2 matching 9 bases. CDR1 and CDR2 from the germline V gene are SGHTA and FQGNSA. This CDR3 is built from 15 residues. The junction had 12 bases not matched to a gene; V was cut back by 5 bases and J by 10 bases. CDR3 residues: CASSPSGGYFEEQFF. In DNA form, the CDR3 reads TGTGCCAGCAGCCCCAGCGGGGGGTACTTTGAGGAGCAGTTCTTC.

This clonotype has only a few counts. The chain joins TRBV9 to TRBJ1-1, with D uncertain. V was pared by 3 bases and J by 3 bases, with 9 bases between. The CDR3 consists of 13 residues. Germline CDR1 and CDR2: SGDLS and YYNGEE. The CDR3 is CASSALSDTEAFF. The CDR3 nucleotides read TGTGCCAGCAGCGCGCTCTCGGACACTGAAGCTTTCTTT.

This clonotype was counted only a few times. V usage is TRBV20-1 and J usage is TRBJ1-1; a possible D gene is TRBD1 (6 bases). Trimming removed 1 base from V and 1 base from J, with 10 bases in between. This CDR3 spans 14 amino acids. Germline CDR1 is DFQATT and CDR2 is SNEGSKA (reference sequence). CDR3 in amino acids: CSARVPGANTEAFF. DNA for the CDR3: TGCAGTGCTAGAGTGCCGGGGGCGAACACTGAAGCTTTCTTT.

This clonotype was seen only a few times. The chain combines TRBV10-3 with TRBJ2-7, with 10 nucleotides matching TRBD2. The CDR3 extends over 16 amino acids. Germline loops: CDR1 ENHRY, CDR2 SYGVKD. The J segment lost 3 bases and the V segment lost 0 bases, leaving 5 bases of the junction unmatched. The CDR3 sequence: CAISESRASGSYEQYF. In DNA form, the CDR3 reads TGTGCCATCAGTGAGTCGAGGGCTAGCGGGAGCTACGAGCAGTACTTC.

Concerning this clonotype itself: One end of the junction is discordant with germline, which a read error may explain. The CDR3 region is CCARDAGASGSSYEQYF. As DNA, the CDR3 is TGCTGTGCTAGAGATGCTGGAGCTAGCGGGAGCTCCTACGAGCAGTACTTC. V and J are TRBV20-1 and TRBJ2-7; TRBD2 agrees at 10 bases. CDR1 is DFQATT and CDR2 is SNEGSKA in the germline V gene (reference sequence). This CDR3 is 17 amino acids long.

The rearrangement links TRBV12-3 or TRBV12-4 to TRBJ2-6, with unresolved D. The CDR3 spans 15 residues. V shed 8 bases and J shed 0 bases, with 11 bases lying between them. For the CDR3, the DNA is TGTGCCAGCCGGCTTTTGGGCTCTGGGGCCAACGTCCTGACTTTC. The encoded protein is CASRLLGSGANVLTF.

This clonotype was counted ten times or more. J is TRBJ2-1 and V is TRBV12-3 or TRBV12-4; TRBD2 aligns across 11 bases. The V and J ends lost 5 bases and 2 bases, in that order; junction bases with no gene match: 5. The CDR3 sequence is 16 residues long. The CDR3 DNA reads TGTGCCAGCAGTGGAGGGACTAGCGGAACCTACAATGAGCAGTTCTTC. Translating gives CASSGGTSGTYNEQFF.

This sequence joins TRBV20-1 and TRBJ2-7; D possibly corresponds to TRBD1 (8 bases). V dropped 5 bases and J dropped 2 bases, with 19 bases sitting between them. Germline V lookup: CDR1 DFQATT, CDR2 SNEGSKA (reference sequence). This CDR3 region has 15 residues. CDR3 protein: CSALNTGGATYEQYF. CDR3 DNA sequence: TGCAGTGCTCTCAACACAGGGGGGGCGACCTACGAGCAGTACTTC.

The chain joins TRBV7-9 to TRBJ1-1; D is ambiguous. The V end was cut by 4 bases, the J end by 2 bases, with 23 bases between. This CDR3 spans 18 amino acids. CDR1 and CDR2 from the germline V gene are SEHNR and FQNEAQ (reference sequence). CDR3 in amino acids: CASSSRRRAESGNTEAFF. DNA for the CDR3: TGTGCCAGCAGCTCCCGACGAAGGGCCGAGAGTGGAAACACTGAAGCTTTCTTT.

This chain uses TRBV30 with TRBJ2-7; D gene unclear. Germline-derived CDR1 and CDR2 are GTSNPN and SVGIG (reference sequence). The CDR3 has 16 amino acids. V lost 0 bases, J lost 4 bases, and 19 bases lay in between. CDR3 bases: TGTGCCTGGAGTGTACCTGTAGGTGGTCAGCTATACGAGCAGTACTTC. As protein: CAWSVPVGGQLYEQYF.

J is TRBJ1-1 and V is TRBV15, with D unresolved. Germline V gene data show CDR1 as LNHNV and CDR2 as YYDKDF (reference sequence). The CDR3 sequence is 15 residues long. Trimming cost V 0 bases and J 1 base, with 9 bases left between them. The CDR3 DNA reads TGTGCCACCAGCAGAGACTCAGCTGGGAACACTGAAGCTTTCTTT. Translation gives CATSRDSAGNTEAFF.

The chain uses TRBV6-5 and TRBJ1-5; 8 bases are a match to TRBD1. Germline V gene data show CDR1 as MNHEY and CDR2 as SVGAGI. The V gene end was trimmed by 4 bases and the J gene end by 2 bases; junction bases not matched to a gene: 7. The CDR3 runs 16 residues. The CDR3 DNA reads TGTGCCAGCAGTTCCGGGTCGGGACAGGGCAATCAGCCCCAGCATTTT. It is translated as CASSSGSGQGNQPQHF.

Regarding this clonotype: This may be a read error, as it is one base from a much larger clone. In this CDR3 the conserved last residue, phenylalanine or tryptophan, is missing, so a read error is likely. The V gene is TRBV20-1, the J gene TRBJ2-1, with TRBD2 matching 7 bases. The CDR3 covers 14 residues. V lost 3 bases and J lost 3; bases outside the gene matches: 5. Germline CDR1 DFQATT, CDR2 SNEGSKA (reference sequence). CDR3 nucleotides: TGCAGTGCTAGTTGGGGCGGGGGCTACAATGAGCAGTTCTAC. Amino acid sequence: CSASWGGGYNEQFY.

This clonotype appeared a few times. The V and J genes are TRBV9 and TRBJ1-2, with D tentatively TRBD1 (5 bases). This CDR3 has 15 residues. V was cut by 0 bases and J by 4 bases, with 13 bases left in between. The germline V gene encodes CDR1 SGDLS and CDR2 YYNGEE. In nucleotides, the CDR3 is TGTGCCAGCAGCGTAGGGGGGAGCACCATCTATGGCTACACCTTC. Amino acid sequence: CASSVGGSTIYGYTF.

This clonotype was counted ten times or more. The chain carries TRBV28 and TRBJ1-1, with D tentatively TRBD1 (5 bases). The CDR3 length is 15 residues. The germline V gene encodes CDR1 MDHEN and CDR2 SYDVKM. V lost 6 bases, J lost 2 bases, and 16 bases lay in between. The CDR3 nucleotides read TGTGCCAGCAGGGGACCGGAGAGCATAAACACTGAAGCTTTCTTT. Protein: CASRGPESINTEAFF.